The 23 T cell receptor beta chains below all came from one sample that was sequenced in a study of cytomegalovirus exposure and HLA in healthy donors. 13 Jbeta primers and 60 Vbeta primers were used for the PCR. The repertoire was sequenced with immunoSEQ multiplex PCR; TCRdb's copy has only in-frame clones and lacks some. The table shows 100,000 to 150,000 clones, with around 80% occurring only once. Sequenced sample: PBMCs. The receptor set was obtained from a woman aged 60-70 years in good health and CMV-seropositive.

The chain couples TRBV5-1 to TRBJ1-2; tentative D call: TRBD1 (5 bases). V gave up 5 bases and J gave up 2 bases, with 16 bases separating them. The CDR3 runs 15 residues. CDR1 and CDR2 (germline): SGHRS, YFSETQ. The CDR3 sequence is CASSSRAGPNYGYTF. The CDR3 DNA is TGCGCCAGCAGTTCCCGGGCAGGGCCAAACTATGGCTACACCTTC.

This chain uses TRBV6-5 with TRBJ1-1; D remains ambiguous. CDR3 length: 13 residues. The germline V gene encodes CDR1 MNHEY and CDR2 SVGAGI. Trimming removed 5 bases from V and 1 base from J, with 8 bases in between. Here the CDR3 reads CASSLSKNTEAFF. CDR3 DNA: TGTGCCAGCAGTCTATCAAAGAACACTGAAGCTTTCTTT.

The J gene is TRBJ2-3, the V gene TRBV9; D might be TRBD2 (6 bases). The germline V and J ends were trimmed by 6 bases and 4 bases, with 18 bases remaining between them. Germline loops: CDR1 SGDLS, CDR2 YYNGEE. This CDR3 has 15 amino acids. In DNA form, the CDR3 reads TGTGCCAGCAATCGAGGAGGGCTGGGTGCAGATACGCAGTATTTT. Protein product: CASNRGGLGADTQYF.

The genes are TRBV2 and TRBJ1-6, with 7 positions matching TRBD1. J was trimmed by 7 bases and V by 5 bases; bases with no gene match: 5. The V gene's germline CDR1 is SNHLY and CDR2 FYNNEI. The CDR3 runs 14 residues. The CDR3 is CASSRQGVNSPLHF. CDR3 sequence (DNA): TGTGCCAGCAGTAGACAGGGCGTAAATTCACCCCTCCACTTT.

This clone has just one count. The rearrangement joins TRBV15 to TRBJ1-3, with D perhaps TRBD1 (5 bases). This CDR3 region has 17 residues. Germline CDR1 LNHNV, CDR2 YYDKDF (reference sequence). Trimming took 1 base from V and 0 from J, leaving 13 bases between them. Written as DNA, the CDR3 is TGTGCCACCAGCAGAGCGGCAGGGCCCATCTCTGGAAACACCATATATTTT. It codes for CATSRAAGPISGNTIYF.

V usage is TRBV5-6 and J usage is TRBJ1-3, with 9 bases lining up with TRBD1. The trim removed 1 base at V and 3 bases at J, leaving 8 bases unmatched. The CDR3 has 17 amino acids. Germline V gene lookup returns CDR1 SGHDT and CDR2 YYEEEE. The CDR3 DNA sequence: TGTGCCAGCAGCTTGTTGGGGACAGGGCGTCTTGGAAACACCATATATTTT. The encoded protein is CASSLLGTGRLGNTIYF.

CDR3 DNA sequence: TGTGCCAGCAGCCCCACGGGACAGGGGGCTGGCGAGCAGTACTTC. It encodes CASSPTGQGAGEQYF. This rearrangement joins TRBV7-3 to TRBJ2-7; 12 nucleotides agree with TRBD1. This CDR3 is built from 15 residues. CDR1 is SGHTA, CDR2 FQGTGA, per germline. J gave up 6 bases and V 5 bases, and 8 bases lay outside the gene matches.

V and J are TRBV5-4 and TRBJ2-7; D perhaps matches TRBD1 (6 bases). Trimming stripped 5 bases from V and 2 bases from J, with 11 bases between. CDR1 and CDR2 (germline): SGHNT, YYREEE (reference sequence). CDR3 length: 13 residues. The CDR3 nucleotides are TGTGCCAGCAGTACAAAGGGGGCCTACGAGCAGTACTTC. Translating gives CASSTKGAYEQYF.

The chain has TRBV19 and TRBJ2-7, with D hard to call. The germline V gene has CDR1 LNHDA and CDR2 SQIVND (reference sequence). This CDR3 comprises 17 residues. V was pared by 5 bases and J by 1 base, with 21 bases between. The CDR3, as DNA: TGTGCCAGTAGTTGTGCGACTGGCGGAAACTTGTCCTACGAGCAGTACTTC. This sequence encodes CASSCATGGNLSYEQYF.

The chain joins TRBV5-8 to TRBJ2-1, with D possibly matching TRBD2 (5 bases). CDR3 length: 15 amino acids. Germline V gene lookup returns CDR1 SGHTS and CDR2 YDEGEE. V was trimmed by 1 base and J by 0 bases, leaving 8 bases between them. The CDR3 bases are TGTGCCAGCAGCTTGCGAGGGAGCTCCTACAATGAGCAGTTCTTC. Translated, it gives CASSLRGSSYNEQFF. Filled out from reference TRBV5-8 and TRBJ2-1, the complete variable domain reads EAGVTQSPTHLIKTRGQQATLRCSPISGHTSVYWYQQALGLGLQFLLWYDEGEERNRGNFPPRFSGRQFPNYSSELNVNALELEDSALYLCASSLRGSSYNEQFFGPGTRLTVL.

This clone has just one count. V usage is TRBV23-1 and J usage is TRBJ1-3; tentatively, D is TRBD1 (5 bases). TRBV23-1 is classed as an ORF, of uncertain function. Between the trimmed V and J ends, which lost 0 bases and 0 bases, there was a span of 18 bases. The CDR3 has 19 amino acids. The DNA of the CDR3 is TGCGCCAGCAGTCAATCGGACTCTCCGGGGGGAATCTCTGGAAACACCATATATTTT. Its protein product is CASSQSDSPGGISGNTIYF.

The chain couples TRBV5-6 to TRBJ1-1; possible D gene TRBD1, 6 bases. The CDR3 has 18 residues. The germline V and J ends were trimmed by 4 bases and 0 bases, with 22 bases remaining between them. The germline V gene has CDR1 SGHDT and CDR2 YYEEEE. CDR3 region: CASSGKSGASPLNTEAFF. The CDR3 DNA is TGTGCCAGCAGCGGCAAGTCAGGGGCCTCTCCCCTGAACACTGAAGCTTTCTTT.

The chain couples TRBV13 to TRBJ1-1; tentatively, D is TRBD1 (6 bases). The CDR3 extends over 16 amino acids. Germline assignment: CDR1 PRHDT and CDR2 FYEKMQ (reference sequence). V lost 5 bases to trimming and J lost 5 bases, with 21 bases between them. Written as DNA, the CDR3 is TGTGCCAGCAGCAATTACCAGGGGCTATTGGGGACTGAAGCTTTCTTT. As protein: CASSNYQGLLGTEAFF. The complete variable domain, with remaining parts taken from reference TRBV13 and TRBJ1-1, reads AAGVIQSPRHLIKEKRETATLKCYPIPRHDTVYWYQQGPGQDPQFLISFYEKMQSDKGSIPDRFSAQQFSDYHSELNMSSLELGDSALYFCASSNYQGLLGTEAFFGQGTRLTVV.

This clone was found a few times. The V gene is TRBV9, the J gene TRBJ2-3, with 14 bases fitting TRBD2. The J segment lost 6 bases and the V segment lost 0 bases, leaving 9 bases of the junction unmatched. Looked up from germline, CDR1 is SGDLS and CDR2 is YYNGEE. The length of the CDR3 is 18 residues. Here the CDR3 reads CASSVDPGLAGDRDTQYF. CDR3 DNA sequence: TGTGCCAGCAGCGTAGACCCGGGACTAGCGGGGGACCGGGATACGCAGTATTTT.

CDR3 DNA: TGTGCCAGCAGCTTAGTTAGGACAGGGGACAATGAGCAGTTCTTC. Translating it yields CASSLVRTGDNEQFF. The chain has TRBV7-9 and TRBJ2-1; 9 positions agree with TRBD1. Per germline, CDR1 SEHNR and CDR2 FQNEAQ (reference sequence). The V gene end was trimmed by 1 base and the J gene end by 5 bases; junction bases not matched to a gene: 3. The CDR3 length is 15 residues.

The chain is built from TRBV9 and TRBJ2-3; 8 bases fit TRBD1. The V gene end was trimmed by 0 bases and the J gene end by 1 base; junction bases not matched to a gene: 7. This CDR3 region has 17 residues. In germline, CDR1 is SGDLS, CDR2 YYNGEE. DNA for the CDR3: TGTGCCAGCAGCGTAGCTACAGGGGGGCCGGGCACAGATACGCAGTATTTT. It codes for CASSVATGGPGTDTQYF.

This clone was counted once. This chain links TRBV7-2 with TRBJ2-5; D is perhaps TRBD1 (5 bases). TRBJ2-7 explains the end of the DNA better; the J call may be wrong. The CDR3 loop spans 15 amino acids. Germline lookup yields CDR1 SGHTA and CDR2 FQGNSA. The CDR3 DNA reads TGTGCCAGCAGCTTAGTGGTCAGGGTGGGTTACGAGCAGTACTTC. It translates to CASSLVVRVGYEQYF.

In its sample, this clone was seen a few times. The chain links TRBV7-3 to TRBJ2-1; D unresolved. Germline V gives CDR1 SGHTA, CDR2 FQGTGA. V lost 5 bases and J lost 0, with 11 bases in between. There are 15 residues in the CDR3. As DNA, the CDR3 is TGTGCCAGCAGCCCTACTTTTAGCTCCTACAATGAGCAGTTCTTC. This sequence encodes CASSPTFSSYNEQFF.

In its sample, this clone was seen a few times. V and J are TRBV7-9 and TRBJ1-3; no clear D. This CDR3 region has 18 residues. V was trimmed by 5 bases and J by 2 bases, leaving 22 bases between them. CDR1 and CDR2 (germline): SEHNR, FQNEAQ (reference sequence). Here the CDR3 DNA reads TGTGCCAGCAGCGAGGCAGCCTACATATCCTCAACTGGAAACACCATATATTTT. It encodes CASSEAAYISSTGNTIYF.

The chain recombines TRBV11-2 with TRBJ1-2; no reliable D call. Deletions cut 1 base from V and 7 bases from J, with 4 bases between. Germline assignment: CDR1 SGHAT and CDR2 FQNNGV. The CDR3 loop spans 11 amino acids. CDR3 loop: CASSLGAGYTF. The CDR3, as DNA: TGTGCCAGCAGCTTAGGGGCTGGCTACACCTTC.

This clone was counted only a few times. The chain carries TRBV7-3 and TRBJ2-3, with TRBD1 matching over 10 bases. J lost 6 bases, V lost 0 bases, and 3 bases had no gene match. The CDR3 has 15 amino acids. Per the germline V gene, CDR1 is SGHTA and CDR2 is FQGTGA. CDR3 in DNA: TGTGCCAGCAGCTTAACACCGGGACAGGGGGATACGCAGTATTTT. Translation: CASSLTPGQGDTQYF.

The rearrangement links TRBV4-1 to TRBJ1-2; possible D gene TRBD1, 6 bases. CDR3 size: 17 residues. Between the trimmed V and J ends, which lost 1 base and 4 bases, there was a span of 19 bases. Germline V gene data show CDR1 as MGHRA and CDR2 as YSYEKL. This chain's CDR3 is CASSQALRGGGAYGYTF. CDR3 nucleotides: TGCGCCAGCAGCCAAGCCCTCCGAGGCGGGGGGGCCTATGGCTACACCTTC.

The chain is built from TRBV6-5 and TRBJ2-7; 8 nucleotides match TRBD1. The germline V gene has CDR1 MNHEY and CDR2 SVGAGI. V lost 2 bases to trimming and J lost 5 bases; unmatched junction nucleotides: 11. The CDR3 contains 16 residues. The CDR3 loop reads CASSYRGGQGSHEQYF. The DNA of the CDR3 is TGTGCCAGCAGTTACAGAGGCGGACAGGGTAGCCACGAGCAGTACTTC.